This entry lists 11 T cell receptor beta chains sequenced from one sample in a study of shared clonotypes between healthy human individuals (dated by TCRdb to 2019 to 2021). Libraries were constructed by the immunoSEQ multiplex PCR assay. The table comes from immuneACCESS by way of TCRdb, which keeps in-frame sequences with V and J called. Part of the clones is missing from these tables; in studies checked, under half for an unresolved V gene and the rest for unknown reasons. For this sample there are just over 2,000,000 clones; 95% appear just once. 0.13% of the sample belongs to the ten largest clones. Sequenced material: naive CD4+ T cells sorted from blood. Taken with the paper, the label for cell subset or site translates to: CD45RA+ positively selected. The source of these receptors is a young man in good health.

The genes are TRBV28 and TRBJ2-2, with D possibly called TRBD1 or TRBD2 (5 bases each). CDR1 is MDHEN, CDR2 SYDVKM, per germline. Trimming left V 8 bases short and J 5 bases short, with 9 bases between. This CDR3 has 12 residues. The CDR3 reads CASAWGTGELFF. The CDR3 DNA sequence: TGTGCCAGCGCTTGGGGGACCGGGGAGCTGTTTTTT.

V usage is TRBV5-6 and J usage is TRBJ2-2; D is uncertain. Trimming shortened V by 4 bases and J by 4 bases, and 14 bases separated the two germline ends. CDR3 length: 15 amino acids. Germline CDR1 reads SGHDT; CDR2 reads YYEEEE. CDR3 protein: CASSPQGPGTGELFF. The CDR3 DNA follows: TGTGCCAGCAGCCCCCAAGGGCCGGGCACCGGGGAGCTGTTTTTT.

The chain links TRBV19 to TRBJ1-5; D is unclear. The CDR3 has 14 amino acids. In germline, CDR1 is LNHDA, CDR2 SQIVND (reference sequence). Trimming pared 7 bases from V and 7 bases from J, leaving 17 bases between. The CDR3 is CASNTATLGQPQHF. CDR3 bases: TGTGCCAGTAATACGGCGACCTTAGGGCAGCCCCAGCATTTT.

V and J are TRBV18 and TRBJ2-1, with 7 positions matching TRBD1. V was pared by 5 bases and J by 7 bases, with 8 bases of the junction left unmatched. CDR3 size: 14 residues. CDR1 is KGHSH, CDR2 LQKENI, per germline. Here the CDR3 reads CASSSKQQGNEQFF. DNA of the CDR3: TGTGCCAGCTCATCCAAGCAACAGGGGAATGAGCAGTTCTTC.

This clone came up a few times. The sample contains more than one DNA sequence encoding this CDR3. The V call is TRBV11-2, the J call TRBJ2-1, with a weak D call TRBD2 (5 bases). The CDR3 has 15 amino acids. Germline assignment: CDR1 SGHAT and CDR2 FQNNGV. Trimming removed 0 bases at V and 2 bases at J, with 8 bases between. DNA of the CDR3: TGTGCCAGCAGCTTAGATCGAGGGACCTACAATGAGCAGTTCTTC. It codes for CASSLDRGTYNEQFF.

A word on this clone: Distinct nucleotide sequences in the sample also encode this CDR3. V usage is TRBV6-5 and J usage is TRBJ1-6; D is undetermined. The V end lost 2 bases, the J end lost 3 bases, and 5 bases lay between the germline ends. The CDR3 has 14 amino acids. The germline V gene encodes CDR1 MNHEY and CDR2 SVGAGI. The CDR3 reads CASSYGSYNSPLHF. For the CDR3, the DNA is TGTGCCAGCAGTTACGGAAGCTATAATTCACCCCTCCACTTT.

This rearrangement joins TRBV30 to TRBJ2-1; no clear D gene. The V end was cut by 4 bases, the J end by 9 bases, with 10 bases between. CDR3 length equals 11 residues. Germline CDR1 and CDR2: GTSNPN and SVGIG (reference sequence). CDR3 nucleotide sequence: TGTGCCTGGACCCCGGGCGGTGAGCAGTTCTTC. Amino acid sequence: CAWTPGGEQFF. Using reference TRBV30 and TRBJ2-1 for the parts outside the CDR3, the full variable domain is SQTIHQWPATLVQPVGSPLSLECTVEGTSNPNLYWYRQAAGRGLQLLFYSVGIGQISSEVPQNLSASRPQDRQFILSSKKLLLSDSGFYLCAWTPGGEQFFGPGTRLTVL.

The chain couples TRBV6-5 to TRBJ1-5; D unresolved. V lost 5 bases, J lost 3 bases, and 14 bases lay in between. CDR3 size: 15 residues. The V gene's germline CDR1 is MNHEY and CDR2 SVGAGI. CDR3 in amino acids: CASSTNSGNNQPQHF. Written as DNA, the CDR3 is TGTGCCAGCAGTACCAATTCGGGAAACAATCAGCCCCAGCATTTT.

The CDR3: CASSSDGTGYQPQHF. DNA of the CDR3: TGTGCCAGCAGCTCGGATGGGACAGGGTATCAGCCCCAGCATTTT. J is TRBJ1-5 and V is TRBV7-9; 9 bases match TRBD1. The CDR3 runs 15 residues. Looked up from germline, CDR1 is SEHNR and CDR2 is FQNEAQ (reference sequence). J gave up 5 bases and V 4 bases, and 6 bases lay outside the gene matches.

In regard to this clone: Other nucleotide sequences in the sample specify the same CDR3. The chain recombines TRBV7-2 with TRBJ1-1; D is ambiguous. Germline lookup yields CDR1 SGHTA and CDR2 FQGNSA. V dropped 2 bases and J dropped 5 bases, with 9 bases sitting between them. The CDR3 spans 13 residues. CDR3 in DNA: TGTGCCAGCAGCTTAAGTAGAGTGACTGAAGCTTTCTTT. Residues: CASSLSRVTEAFF.

This chain joins TRBV5-6 and TRBJ2-4; TRBD1 or TRBD2 may be the D gene (5 bases each). V lost 0 bases and J lost 0, with 10 bases in between. Germline CDR1 is SGHDT and CDR2 is YYEEEE. The CDR3 consists of 16 residues. CDR3 in amino acids: CASSLGGDPAKNIQYF. In DNA, the CDR3 is TGTGCCAGCAGCTTGGGAGGGGATCCAGCCAAAAACATTCAGTACTTC.